The 8 T cell receptor beta chains below come from one sample, sequenced in a study of OX40 agonist ivuxolimab in advanced cancers. Data came from immunoSEQ multiplex PCR; TCRdb stores just in-frame clones and leaves some out. This sample yields fewer than 100,000 clones, of which around 83% are seen a single time; around 0.73% belongs to the top ten. The sample in question was CD4+ or CD8+ T cells sorted from blood, obtained in a trial of the OX40 agonist ivuxolimab. The origin of the receptors is an adult with an advanced solid tumor such as melanoma, head and neck, liver or kidney cancer.

V gene TRBV30 combines with J gene TRBJ2-7, with 11 bases identical to TRBD2. J was trimmed by 2 bases and V by 4 bases; bases with no gene match: 4. Per the germline V gene, CDR1 is GTSNPN and CDR2 is SVGIG (reference sequence). The CDR3 is 14 amino acids. CDR3 coding DNA: TGTGCCTGGACCGGGACTAGCGGCACCTACGAGCAGTACTTC. It specifies CAWTGTSGTYEQYF.

The chain carries TRBV5-6 and TRBJ2-5; 8 bases are shared with TRBD1. CDR3 length: 15 amino acids. J was trimmed by 4 bases and V by 0 bases; bases with no gene match: 5. CDR1 is SGHDT and CDR2 is YYEEEE in the germline V gene. As DNA, the CDR3 is TGTGCCAGCAGCTTGGGGACAGGGTTTAGAGAGACCCAGTACTTC. It encodes CASSLGTGFRETQYF.

V is TRBV28 and J is TRBJ1-1, with 7 bases fitting TRBD1. This CDR3 comprises 15 residues. Germline V CDR1 and CDR2: MDHEN, SYDVKM. V shed 4 bases and J 5 bases; nucleotides not matched to a gene: 10. The DNA for the CDR3 is TGTGCCAGCAGTTCCCCAGGGGGTGGGAAAACTGAAGCTTTCTTT. It is translated as CASSSPGGGKTEAFF.

The chain links TRBV30 to TRBJ2-1, with TRBD2 identical over 8 bases. Trimming cost V 5 bases and J 5 bases; bases outside gene matches: 5. Germline loops: CDR1 GTSNPN, CDR2 SVGIG (reference sequence). The CDR3 contains 13 residues. CDR3 sequence reads: CAWSRGGDNEQFF. Here the CDR3 DNA reads TGTGCCTGGTCTCGGGGGGGAGACAATGAGCAGTTCTTC.

This rearrangement joins TRBV6-5 to TRBJ2-3, with D possibly TRBD2 on 5 matching bases. Trimming pared 4 bases from V and 1 base from J, leaving 12 bases between. The CDR3 totals 15 residues. Germline CDR1 MNHEY, CDR2 SVGAGI. As DNA, the CDR3 is TGTGCCAGCAGTTTATTGGGAGAGGGCACAGATACGCAGTATTTT. Amino acid sequence: CASSLLGEGTDTQYF.

This clone was found once. V usage is TRBV6-5 and J usage is TRBJ2-7; D is perhaps TRBD1 (6 bases). CDR1 and CDR2 from the germline V gene are MNHEY and SVGAGI. Trimming shortened V by 6 bases and J by 2 bases, and 17 bases separated the two germline ends. The CDR3 length is 15 residues. The CDR3 sequence: CASRLPTGTTYEQYF. The CDR3 DNA is TGTGCCAGCAGGCTTCCGACAGGTACCACCTACGAGCAGTACTTC.

V and J are TRBV18 and TRBJ2-2; 8 nucleotides match TRBD2. Germline loops: CDR1 KGHSH, CDR2 LQKENI. The CDR3 is 17 amino acids. Unmatched junction bases numbered 9, after V lost 0 bases and J lost 6 bases. For the CDR3, the DNA is TGTGCCAGCTCACCACCGCGAGGTAGCGGGACTCCCGGGGAGCTGTTTTTT. Translating gives CASSPPRGSGTPGELFF.

The rearrangement links TRBV9 to TRBJ2-3; TRBD2 agrees at 7 bases. Germline V CDR1 and CDR2: SGDLS, YYNGEE. The ends lost 0 bases at V and 4 bases at J; junction bases unmatched: 8. The CDR3 length is 16 residues. CDR3 in amino acids: CASSVGTSESADTQYF. For the CDR3, the DNA is TGTGCCAGCAGCGTAGGAACTAGCGAGAGTGCAGATACGCAGTATTTT.